The 5 T cell receptor beta chains below were found in one sample sequenced in a study of CD8 T cells in Susac syndrome. Random hexamers primed reverse transcription of 0.5 to 1 ug RNA. TCRdb reprocessed the immunoSEQ multiplex PCR reads with MiXCR, giving one entry per CDR3 protein. The repertoire consists of about 150,000 distinct CDR3 sequences, with around 95% occurring once and the leading ten covering approximately 0.15%. Sequenced material: CD4+ T cells from PBMCs. Source of these receptors: a human donor with Susac syndrome.

The chain has TRBV18 and TRBJ2-1; tentative D call: TRBD1 (6 bases). The V gene's germline CDR1 is KGHSH and CDR2 LQKENI. The CDR3 runs to 14 residues. Between the trimmed V and J ends, which lost 0 bases and 4 bases, there was a span of 7 bases. As DNA, the CDR3 is TGTGCCAGCTCACCACCAGGGGGTTACAATGAGCAGTTCTTC. It is translated as CASSPPGGYNEQFF.

The V call is TRBV12-5, the J call TRBJ1-5, with 9 bases lining up with TRBD1. Germline V lookup: CDR1 LGHNT, CDR2 FRNRAP. The V and J ends lost 3 bases and 7 bases, in that order; junction bases with no gene match: 4. This CDR3 is built from 14 residues. The CDR3 region is CASGFGTGKQPQHF. The DNA of the CDR3 is TGTGCTAGTGGTTTTGGGACAGGGAAGCAGCCCCAGCATTTT.

V gene TRBV4-3 combines with J gene TRBJ2-1; 8 bases map to TRBD2. This CDR3 comprises 18 residues. Germline CDR1 and CDR2: LGHNA and YSLEER. V shed 4 bases and J 0 bases; nucleotides not matched to a gene: 11. The CDR3 DNA is TGCGCCAGCAGCCTCCTAAGCGGGGGCCTGAGCTCCTACAATGAGCAGTTCTTC. It specifies CASSLLSGGLSSYNEQFF.

This clonotype was seen a single time. The V call is TRBV5-1, the J call TRBJ2-5; D uncertain. The CDR3 spans 15 residues. The V and J ends lost 0 bases and 5 bases respectively, with 14 bases between them. The V gene's germline CDR1 is SGHRS and CDR2 YFSETQ. CDR3: CASSLAPTAVETQYF. CDR3 in DNA: TGCGCCAGCAGCTTGGCCCCAACCGCGGTGGAGACCCAGTACTTC.

The J gene is TRBJ2-7, the V gene TRBV20-1; D is undetermined. Looked up from germline, CDR1 is DFQATT and CDR2 is SNEGSKA (reference sequence). CDR3 length: 13 residues. V was clipped by 2 bases and J by 6 bases, with 14 bases between them. DNA of the CDR3: TGCAGTGCTAGAATAGGGCTAAACGGCGAGCAGTACTTC. This sequence encodes CSARIGLNGEQYF.